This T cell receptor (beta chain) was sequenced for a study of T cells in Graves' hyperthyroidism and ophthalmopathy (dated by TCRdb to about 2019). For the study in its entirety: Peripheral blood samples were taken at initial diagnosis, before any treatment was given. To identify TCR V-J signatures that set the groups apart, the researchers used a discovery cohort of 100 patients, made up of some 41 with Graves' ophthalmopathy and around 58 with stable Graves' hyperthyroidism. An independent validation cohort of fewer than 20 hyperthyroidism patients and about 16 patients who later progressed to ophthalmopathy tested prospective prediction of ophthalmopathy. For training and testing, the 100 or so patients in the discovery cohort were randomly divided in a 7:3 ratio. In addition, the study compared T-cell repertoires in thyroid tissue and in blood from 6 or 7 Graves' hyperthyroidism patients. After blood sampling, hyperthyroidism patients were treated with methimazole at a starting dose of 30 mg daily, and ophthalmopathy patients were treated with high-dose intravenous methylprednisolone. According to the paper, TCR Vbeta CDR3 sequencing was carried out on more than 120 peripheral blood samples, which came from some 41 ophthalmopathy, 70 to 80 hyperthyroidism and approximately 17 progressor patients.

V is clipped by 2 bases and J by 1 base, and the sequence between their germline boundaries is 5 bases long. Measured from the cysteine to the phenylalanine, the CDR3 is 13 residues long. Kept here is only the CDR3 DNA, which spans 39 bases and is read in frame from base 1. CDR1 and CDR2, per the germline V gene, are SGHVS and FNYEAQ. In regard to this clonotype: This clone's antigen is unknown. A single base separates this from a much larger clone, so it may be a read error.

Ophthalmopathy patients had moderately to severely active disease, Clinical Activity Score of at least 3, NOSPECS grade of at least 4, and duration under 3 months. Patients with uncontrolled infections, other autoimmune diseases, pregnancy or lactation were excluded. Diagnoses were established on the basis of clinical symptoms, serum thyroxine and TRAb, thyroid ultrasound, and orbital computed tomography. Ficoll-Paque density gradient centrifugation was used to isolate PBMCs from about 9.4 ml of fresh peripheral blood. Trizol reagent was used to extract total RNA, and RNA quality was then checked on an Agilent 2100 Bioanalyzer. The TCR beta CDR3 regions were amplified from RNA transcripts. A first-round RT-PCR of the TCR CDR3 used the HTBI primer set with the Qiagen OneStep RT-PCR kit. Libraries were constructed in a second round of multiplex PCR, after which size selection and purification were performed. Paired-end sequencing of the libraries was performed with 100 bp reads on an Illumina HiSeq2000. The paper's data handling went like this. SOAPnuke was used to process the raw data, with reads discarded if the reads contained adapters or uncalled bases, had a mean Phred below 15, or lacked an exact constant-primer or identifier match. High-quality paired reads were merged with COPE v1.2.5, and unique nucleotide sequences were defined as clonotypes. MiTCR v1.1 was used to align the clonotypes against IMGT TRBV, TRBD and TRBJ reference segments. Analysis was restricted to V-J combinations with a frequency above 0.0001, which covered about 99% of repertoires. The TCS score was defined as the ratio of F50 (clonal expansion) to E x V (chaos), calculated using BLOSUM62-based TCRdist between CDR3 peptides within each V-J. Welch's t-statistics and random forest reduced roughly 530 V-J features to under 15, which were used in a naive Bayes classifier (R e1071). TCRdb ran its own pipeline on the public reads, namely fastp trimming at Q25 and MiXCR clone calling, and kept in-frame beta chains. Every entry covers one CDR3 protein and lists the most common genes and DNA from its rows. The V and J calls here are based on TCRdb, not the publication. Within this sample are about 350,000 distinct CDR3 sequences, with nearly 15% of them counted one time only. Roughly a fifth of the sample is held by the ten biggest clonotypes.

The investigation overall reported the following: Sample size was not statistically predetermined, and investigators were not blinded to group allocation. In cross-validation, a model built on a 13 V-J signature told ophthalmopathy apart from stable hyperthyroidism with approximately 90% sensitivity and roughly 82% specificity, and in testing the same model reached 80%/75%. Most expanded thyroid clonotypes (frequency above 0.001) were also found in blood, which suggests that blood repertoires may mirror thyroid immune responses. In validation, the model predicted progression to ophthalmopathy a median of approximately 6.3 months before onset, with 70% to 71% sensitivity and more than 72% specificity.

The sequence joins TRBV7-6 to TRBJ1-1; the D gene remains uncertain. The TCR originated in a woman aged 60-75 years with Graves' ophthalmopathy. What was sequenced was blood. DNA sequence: TGTGCCAGCAGCTTAAAAACGAACACTGAAGCTTTCTTT. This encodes CASSLKTNTEAFF.